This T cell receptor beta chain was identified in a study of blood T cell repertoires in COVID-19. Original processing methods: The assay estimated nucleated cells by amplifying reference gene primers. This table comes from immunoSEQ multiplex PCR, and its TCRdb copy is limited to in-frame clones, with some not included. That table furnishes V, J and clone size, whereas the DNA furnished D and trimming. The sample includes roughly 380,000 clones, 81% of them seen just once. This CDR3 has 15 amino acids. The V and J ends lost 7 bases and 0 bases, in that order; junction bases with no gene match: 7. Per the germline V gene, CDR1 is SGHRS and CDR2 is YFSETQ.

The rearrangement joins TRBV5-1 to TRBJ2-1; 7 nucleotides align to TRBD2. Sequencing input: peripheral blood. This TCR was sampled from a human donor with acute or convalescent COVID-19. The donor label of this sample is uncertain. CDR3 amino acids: CASDYGGSSYNEQFF. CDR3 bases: TGCGCCAGCGACTACGGCGGGAGCTCCTACAATGAGCAGTTCTTC.